Below, 26 T cell receptor beta chains from the same sample are listed, as sequenced in a study of blood T cell repertoires in COVID-19. Profiled with immunoSEQ multiplex PCR; TCRdb holds only in-frame clones, not every one. This sample has roughly 240,000 clones, with 88% found just once. Material for sequencing was PBMCs or T cells enriched from blood (not recorded which). The receptors derive from a woman aged 40-49 years with acute COVID-19.

The chain is built from TRBV7-2 and TRBJ1-2, with D hard to call. Germline values: CDR1 SGHTA, CDR2 FQGNSA. This CDR3 region has 17 residues. Trimming shortened V by 3 bases and J by 8 bases, and 25 bases separated the two germline ends. CDR3 nucleotide sequence: TGTGCCAGCAGCTTTGACACATCAATCGGCATCACCGGCGGCTACACCTTC. Amino acid sequence: CASSFDTSIGITGGYTF.

The chain is built from TRBV5-6 and TRBJ2-7; D is possibly TRBD2 (6 bases). This CDR3 region has 11 residues. In germline, CDR1 is SGHDT, CDR2 YYEEEE. V lost 0 bases to trimming and J lost 10 bases, with 8 bases between them. CDR3: CASSLGGGQYF. The CDR3 bases are TGTGCCAGCAGCTTGGGGGGAGGCCAGTACTTC. Based on the CDR3 plus reference TRBV5-6 and TRBJ2-7, the full variable domain is DAGVTQSPTHLIKTRGQQVTLRCSPKSGHDTVSWYQQALGQGPQFIFQYYEEEERQRGNFPDRFSGHQFPNYSSELNVNALLLGDSALYLCASSLGGGQYFGPGTRLTVT.

V and J are TRBV19 and TRBJ1-2; D is uncertain. Trimming left V 5 bases short and J 8 bases short, with 15 bases between. This CDR3 region has 13 residues. In germline, CDR1 is LNHDA, CDR2 SQIVND (reference sequence). The DNA of the CDR3 is TGTGCCAGTAGTTCTGACCTCGGGAGGGGCTACACCTTC. Translated, it gives CASSSDLGRGYTF.

V usage is TRBV2 and J usage is TRBJ2-7; TRBD1 matches 10 bases. The ends lost 6 bases at V and 2 bases at J; junction bases unmatched: 7. CDR1 and CDR2 (germline): SNHLY, FYNNEI. CDR3 length: 15 residues. The CDR3 loop reads CASSFGQGGTYEQYV. In nucleotides, the CDR3 is TGTGCCAGCAGCTTCGGACAGGGGGGTACCTACGAGCAGTACGTC.

This clone was seen only a few times. The genes are TRBV11-2 and TRBJ1-1; a possible D gene is TRBD1 (5 bases). The CDR3 is made up of 14 amino acids. Germline CDR1 and CDR2: SGHAT and FQNNGV. Trimming stripped 1 base from V and 1 base from J, with 7 bases between. CDR3 coding DNA: TGTGCCAGCAGCTTAGGGGGCTGGAACACTGAAGCTTTCTTT. Encoded protein: CASSLGGWNTEAFF.

Worth noting for this clone: Other DNA sequences in this sample translate to the same CDR3. The rearrangement joins TRBV5-1 to TRBJ1-2; TRBD1 might be the D (6 bases). V was shortened by 0 bases and J by 2 bases, with 8 bases between the two germline ends. From germline, CDR1 is SGHRS and CDR2 YFSETQ. The CDR3 has 14 amino acids. CDR3 nucleotide sequence: TGCGCCAGCAGCTTGGACAGGGCGAACTATGGCTACACCTTC. As protein: CASSLDRANYGYTF.

The chain joins TRBV28 to TRBJ1-2; tentative D call: TRBD1 (5 bases). CDR1 is MDHEN and CDR2 is SYDVKM in the germline V gene. Trimming pared 8 bases from V and 5 bases from J, leaving 9 bases between. The CDR3 loop spans 11 amino acids. In nucleotides, the CDR3 is TGTGCCAGCCTCGGGGGATATGGCTACACCTTC. This codes for CASLGGYGYTF.

The chain carries TRBV3-1 (or the pseudogene TRBV3-2) and TRBJ2-1; 10 bases align to TRBD2. V was pared by 0 bases and J by 8 bases, with 7 bases of the junction left unmatched. CDR1 is LGHDT and CDR2 is YNNKEL in the germline V gene (reference sequence). This CDR3 has 16 amino acids. CDR3 nucleotides: TGTGCCAGCAGCCAAGAGACTAGCGGGTCGCTGCATGAGCAGTTCTTC. It codes for CASSQETSGSLHEQFF.

This clone appeared once. This sequence joins TRBV28 and TRBJ1-5; 8 nucleotides align to TRBD1. Trimming at V came to 2 bases and at J to 6 bases, leaving 3 bases not matched to a gene. The CDR3 extends over 14 amino acids. Germline lookup yields CDR1 MDHEN and CDR2 SYDVKM. Here the CDR3 DNA reads TGTGCCAGCAGTTTAACAGGGGGAAGTCAGCCCCAGCATTTT. This codes for CASSLTGGSQPQHF.

This clone occurred once. This chain joins TRBV12-3 or TRBV12-4 and TRBJ2-5; D unresolved. Trimming removed 1 base at V and 4 bases at J, with 4 bases between. The CDR3 spans 12 residues. DNA for the CDR3: TGTGCCAGCAGTTTAGTGAGAGAGACCCAGTACTTC. Amino acid sequence: CASSLVRETQYF.

The V and J genes are TRBV24-1 and TRBJ2-3, with 8 bases identical to TRBD2. The ends lost 4 bases at V and 6 bases at J; junction bases unmatched: 11. This CDR3 is built from 16 residues. Germline V CDR1 and CDR2: KGHDR, SFDVKD. The CDR3 DNA reads as TGTGCCACCAGTGACCGCCGGGGGGGAGTGGACGATACGCAGTATTTT. It yields the protein CATSDRRGGVDDTQYF.

This clone showed up just once. The chain carries TRBV30 and TRBJ1-6, with D perhaps TRBD1 (5 bases). This CDR3 spans 16 amino acids. The V and J ends lost 6 bases and 0 bases respectively, with 15 bases between them. Looked up from germline, CDR1 is GTSNPN and CDR2 is SVGIG (reference sequence). The CDR3 nucleotides read TGTGCCTGCCTCACCTCGGGGGGCTCCTATAATTCACCCCTCCACTTT. Its protein product is CACLTSGGSYNSPLHF.

This sequence joins TRBV5-1 and TRBJ1-3; possibly TRBD1 for D (5 bases). The CDR3 loop spans 16 amino acids. Germline-derived CDR1 and CDR2 are SGHRS and YFSETQ. Trimming stripped 0 bases from V and 0 bases from J, with 10 bases between. The CDR3 DNA sequence: TGCGCCAGCAGCTTGGAACCAGGGTCCTCTGGAAACACCATATATTTT. This sequence encodes CASSLEPGSSGNTIYF.

CDR3 sequence reads: CASSQTSGRTDTQYF. CDR3 coding DNA: TGTGCCAGCAGCCAGACTAGCGGGAGGACAGATACGCAGTATTTT. This chain links TRBV13 with TRBJ2-3; 13 bases are a match to TRBD2. Germline V CDR1 and CDR2: PRHDT, FYEKMQ (reference sequence). The CDR3 is 15 residues long. The J segment lost 3 bases and the V segment lost 5 bases, leaving 2 bases of the junction unmatched.

This clone has just one count. The rearrangement uses TRBV25-1 and TRBJ2-7, with 10 nucleotides matching TRBD1. Germline values: CDR1 MGHDK, CDR2 SYGVNS. V gave up 4 bases and J gave up 6 bases; unmatched junction bases: 3. This CDR3 has 13 amino acids. The CDR3 here is CASSARDRGEQYV. CDR3 nucleotide sequence: TGTGCCAGCAGTGCCCGGGACAGGGGCGAGCAGTACGTC.

The chain is built from TRBV19 and TRBJ1-5, with 8 nucleotides matching TRBD1. CDR1 is LNHDA, CDR2 SQIVND, per germline (reference sequence). Unmatched junction bases numbered 3, after V lost 5 bases and J lost 0 bases. The CDR3 sequence is 15 residues long. The CDR3 is CASSPRGHSNQPQHF. CDR3 bases: TGTGCCAGTAGTCCCAGGGGGCATAGCAATCAGCCCCAGCATTTT. The entire variable domain, with the rest obtained from reference TRBV19 and TRBJ1-5, is as follows: DGGITQSPKYLFRKEGQNVTLSCEQNLNHDAMYWYRQDPGQGLRLIYYSQIVNDFQKGDIAEGYSVSREKKESFPLTVTSAQKNPTAFYLCASSPRGHSNQPQHFGDGTRLSIL.

The chain joins TRBV23-1 to TRBJ1-1; D ambiguous. TRBV23-1 is an ORF for which the function is uncertain. The CDR3 length is 14 residues. Trimming stripped 3 bases from V and 5 bases from J, with 13 bases between. The CDR3 DNA is TGCGCCAGCAGTCATGCTTTGCCTAAAACTGAAGCTTTCTTT. It specifies CASSHALPKTEAFF.

Here the CDR3 reads CATSDLYGQDTGELFF. The CDR3 DNA is TGTGCCACCAGTGATTTGTATGGGCAGGACACCGGGGAGCTGTTTTTT. V usage is TRBV24-1 and J usage is TRBJ2-2; D is ambiguous. The CDR3 contains 16 residues. Trimming removed 0 bases from V and 3 bases from J, with 10 bases in between. The V gene's germline CDR1 is KGHDR and CDR2 SFDVKD.

V and J are TRBV7-9 and TRBJ2-1, with 13 positions matching TRBD2. The CDR3 has 13 residues. Germline V gene data show CDR1 as SEHNR and CDR2 as FQNEAQ (reference sequence). V trimming: 8 bases; J trimming: 10 bases; junction bases outside the gene matches: 5. The chain's CDR3 is CASGLAGEHEQFF. In DNA, the CDR3 is TGTGCCAGCGGACTAGCGGGAGAACACGAGCAGTTCTTC.

The chain employs TRBV5-1 and TRBJ1-1, with 7 bases identical to TRBD1. Germline trimming cut 0 bases from V and 2 bases from J; bases unmatched to any gene: 4. The V gene's germline CDR1 is SGHRS and CDR2 YFSETQ. CDR3 length: 15 residues. CDR3 protein: CASSLVGTANTEAFF. DNA of the CDR3: TGCGCCAGCAGCTTGGTTGGGACAGCCAACACTGAAGCTTTCTTT.

The J gene is TRBJ1-3, the V gene TRBV4-2, with D unresolved. Germline V CDR1 and CDR2: LGHNA, YNFKEQ. Trimming left V 3 bases short and J 7 bases short, with 10 bases between. The length of the CDR3 is 13 residues. CDR3: CASSQSPGNTIYF. The CDR3 DNA is TGTGCCAGCAGCCAGTCACCCGGGAACACCATATATTTT.

V is TRBV4-1 and J is TRBJ1-5, with a tentative D call TRBD1 (5 bases). The length of the CDR3 is 17 residues. CDR1 is MGHRA, CDR2 YSYEKL, per germline. The V gene lost 0 bases and the J gene lost 0 bases, with 12 bases spanning the gap. CDR3 bases: TGCGCCAGCAGCCAAGAATTAACAGGTTATAGCAATCAGCCCCAGCATTTT. Translating gives CASSQELTGYSNQPQHF.

The chain carries TRBV5-1 and TRBJ2-7; possible D gene TRBD2, 5 bases. The CDR3 has 14 residues. Germline CDR1 is SGHRS and CDR2 is YFSETQ. V lost 0 bases and J 3 bases, leaving 10 bases between the germline ends. The CDR3 spells CASSLGQAVYEQYF. The CDR3 DNA follows: TGCGCCAGCAGCTTGGGTCAAGCGGTCTACGAGCAGTACTTC.

The gene calls are TRBV3-1 (or the pseudogene TRBV3-2) and TRBJ2-1; a possible D gene is TRBD2 (6 bases). Germline V gene data show CDR1 as LGHDT and CDR2 as YNNKEL (reference sequence). The CDR3 spans 15 residues. Trimming took off 0 bases at V and 6 bases at J, with 12 bases between the two ends. The CDR3 is CASSQDRTIGNEQFF. As DNA, the CDR3 is TGTGCCAGCAGCCAAGACAGGACTATTGGCAATGAGCAGTTCTTC.

J is TRBJ2-3 and V is TRBV24-1; 13 positions match TRBD2. Germline CDR1 is KGHDR and CDR2 is SFDVKD. The CDR3 is 17 amino acids. The V and J ends lost 4 bases and 2 bases, in that order; junction bases with no gene match: 5. CDR3 nucleotides: TGTGCCACCAGTGACCCGGGACTAGCGGGACCCACAGATACGCAGTATTTT. Protein: CATSDPGLAGPTDTQYF.

This chain links TRBV9 with TRBJ1-2, with a weak D call TRBD1 (5 bases). This CDR3 spans 15 amino acids. Between the trimmed V and J ends, which lost 0 bases and 2 bases, there was a span of 11 bases. Germline V CDR1 and CDR2: SGDLS, YYNGEE. The CDR3 DNA sequence: TGTGCCAGCAGCGTAGGCAGGGCTCCGAACTATGGCTACACCTTC. This gives the protein CASSVGRAPNYGYTF.